This TCR beta chain was sequenced in a study of blood T cell repertoires in COVID-19 (dated by TCRdb to between 2020 and 2021). With respect to the entire study: The collaborator samples originated in the United States, Italy and Spain and spanned the acute and convalescent phases of COVID-19. Where HLA class I and class II types were available, the types were taken from metadata supplied by the sample provider, not from assay-based typing. The dataset comprised deeply sampled blood TCRbeta repertoires from subjects exposed to, actively infected with, or recovered from COVID-19. The samples were drawn from the first 160 participants of the ongoing ImmuneRACE study and from 950 to 1,500 subjects provided by 6 global collaborators. The material from the prospective study consisted of cDNA or gDNA derived from T cells, B-cell-depleted T cells, or PBMCs. The repertoires were released in a freely available public database intended as a resource for research on the immune response to SARS-CoV-2. Sample metadata almost always included a de-identified subject ID, COVID-19 status, age in years and sex. Findings and caveats that apply to the study as a whole: How much clinical and demographic metadata was included differed by source and by participant, and the metadata was provided uncurated.

For CDR1 and CDR2, the germline V gene lists SGHTA and FQGNSA. Trimming accounts for 5 bases at V and 0 bases at J, while the number of junction bases matched to no gene is 13. The CDR3 spans 19 residues, from the cysteine through the phenylalanine. Of the read, only the CDR3 DNA is kept; its 57 bases are in frame from base 1. For this clone: There is no known antigen for this receptor. Per-nucleotide qualities are absent, and no much larger clonotype sits a single base away.

In Seattle, one collaborating source enrolled patients while the infection was active and tracked those patients longitudinally over the course of disease. The collaborating institutions used their own protocols to collect whole blood in K2EDTA tubes. For TCRbeta analysis, collaborator samples were shipped as frozen whole blood, as isolated PBMCs, or as DNA extracted from either sample type. The immunoSEQ Assay, a bias-controlled multiplex PCR, was used to amplify TCRbeta CDR3 regions from genomic DNA. Per the authors' processing: Nucleated cell counts per sample were estimated from amplification of reference gene primers within the assay. Sequence reads were collapsed and filtered to measure the absolute abundance of every unique TCRbeta CDR3 rearrangement. Productive Simpson clonality was computed per sample as the square root of Simpson's diversity index over productive rearrangements. TCRdb took over this immuneACCESS table, retaining in-frame rearrangements with V and J assigned. Such tables are incomplete; in checked studies, under half of the missing clones stem from an unresolved V gene, and the remainder is unexplained. Clonal size and the V and J genes are those of that table, whereas D and trimming came from the DNA. In all, the sample holds under 200,000 clones, and around 90% of those were seen once. The ten most abundant clones make up around 4.8% of the sample.

Sequencing was done on a sample of peripheral blood. The chain couples TRBV7-2 to TRBJ2-1, with 10 central nucleotides matching TRBD1. The sequence derives from a man younger than 30 with COVID-19, enrolled during active disease. The CDR3 amino acid sequence is: CASSGRGQGTYSSYNEQFF. Here is the DNA: TGTGCCAGCAGCGGTCGGGGACAGGGGACGTATAGCTCCTACAATGAGCAGTTCTTC.